This entry is about one T cell receptor beta chain. Naive CD8 cells were CD45RO-negative, positively selected for CCR7, excluding terminally differentiated effector memory CD45RA+ cells. Germline assignment: CDR1 MNHEY and CDR2 SMNVEV (reference sequence). The CDR3 sequence is 17 residues long. The ends lost 6 bases at V and 2 bases at J; junction bases unmatched: 5. The record originates from a study of shared clonotypes between healthy human individuals. Profiling relied on immunoSEQ multiplex PCR, and the TCRdb table lists in-frame clones only, not all of them. The data contain around 2,100,000 clones, approximately 94% of them singletons.

The genes are TRBV27 and TRBJ2-2; 14 bases agree with TRBD2. This TCR was sampled from a man younger than 30 in good health. The sample was naive CD8+ T cells sorted from blood. CDR3 loop: CASRGLAGGLNTGELFF. CDR3 nucleotides: TGTGCCAGCAGAGGACTAGCGGGAGGACTTAACACCGGGGAGCTGTTTTTT.